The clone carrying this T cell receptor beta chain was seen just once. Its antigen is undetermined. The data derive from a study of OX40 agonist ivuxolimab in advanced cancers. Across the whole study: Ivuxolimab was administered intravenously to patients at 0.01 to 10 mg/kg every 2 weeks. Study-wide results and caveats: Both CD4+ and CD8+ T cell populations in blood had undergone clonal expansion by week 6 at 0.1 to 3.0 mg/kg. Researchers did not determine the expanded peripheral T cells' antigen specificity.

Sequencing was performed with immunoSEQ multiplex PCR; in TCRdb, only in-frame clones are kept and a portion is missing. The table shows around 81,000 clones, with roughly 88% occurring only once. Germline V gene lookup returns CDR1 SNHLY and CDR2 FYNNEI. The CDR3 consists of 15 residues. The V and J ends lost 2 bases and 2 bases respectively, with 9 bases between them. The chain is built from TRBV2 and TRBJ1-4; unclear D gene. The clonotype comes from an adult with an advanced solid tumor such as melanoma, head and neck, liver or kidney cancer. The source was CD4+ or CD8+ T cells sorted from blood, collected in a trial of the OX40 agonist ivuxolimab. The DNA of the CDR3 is TGTGCCAGCAGTGAAACTGGGAGGACTAATGAAAAACTGTTTTTT. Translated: CASSETGRTNEKLFF.